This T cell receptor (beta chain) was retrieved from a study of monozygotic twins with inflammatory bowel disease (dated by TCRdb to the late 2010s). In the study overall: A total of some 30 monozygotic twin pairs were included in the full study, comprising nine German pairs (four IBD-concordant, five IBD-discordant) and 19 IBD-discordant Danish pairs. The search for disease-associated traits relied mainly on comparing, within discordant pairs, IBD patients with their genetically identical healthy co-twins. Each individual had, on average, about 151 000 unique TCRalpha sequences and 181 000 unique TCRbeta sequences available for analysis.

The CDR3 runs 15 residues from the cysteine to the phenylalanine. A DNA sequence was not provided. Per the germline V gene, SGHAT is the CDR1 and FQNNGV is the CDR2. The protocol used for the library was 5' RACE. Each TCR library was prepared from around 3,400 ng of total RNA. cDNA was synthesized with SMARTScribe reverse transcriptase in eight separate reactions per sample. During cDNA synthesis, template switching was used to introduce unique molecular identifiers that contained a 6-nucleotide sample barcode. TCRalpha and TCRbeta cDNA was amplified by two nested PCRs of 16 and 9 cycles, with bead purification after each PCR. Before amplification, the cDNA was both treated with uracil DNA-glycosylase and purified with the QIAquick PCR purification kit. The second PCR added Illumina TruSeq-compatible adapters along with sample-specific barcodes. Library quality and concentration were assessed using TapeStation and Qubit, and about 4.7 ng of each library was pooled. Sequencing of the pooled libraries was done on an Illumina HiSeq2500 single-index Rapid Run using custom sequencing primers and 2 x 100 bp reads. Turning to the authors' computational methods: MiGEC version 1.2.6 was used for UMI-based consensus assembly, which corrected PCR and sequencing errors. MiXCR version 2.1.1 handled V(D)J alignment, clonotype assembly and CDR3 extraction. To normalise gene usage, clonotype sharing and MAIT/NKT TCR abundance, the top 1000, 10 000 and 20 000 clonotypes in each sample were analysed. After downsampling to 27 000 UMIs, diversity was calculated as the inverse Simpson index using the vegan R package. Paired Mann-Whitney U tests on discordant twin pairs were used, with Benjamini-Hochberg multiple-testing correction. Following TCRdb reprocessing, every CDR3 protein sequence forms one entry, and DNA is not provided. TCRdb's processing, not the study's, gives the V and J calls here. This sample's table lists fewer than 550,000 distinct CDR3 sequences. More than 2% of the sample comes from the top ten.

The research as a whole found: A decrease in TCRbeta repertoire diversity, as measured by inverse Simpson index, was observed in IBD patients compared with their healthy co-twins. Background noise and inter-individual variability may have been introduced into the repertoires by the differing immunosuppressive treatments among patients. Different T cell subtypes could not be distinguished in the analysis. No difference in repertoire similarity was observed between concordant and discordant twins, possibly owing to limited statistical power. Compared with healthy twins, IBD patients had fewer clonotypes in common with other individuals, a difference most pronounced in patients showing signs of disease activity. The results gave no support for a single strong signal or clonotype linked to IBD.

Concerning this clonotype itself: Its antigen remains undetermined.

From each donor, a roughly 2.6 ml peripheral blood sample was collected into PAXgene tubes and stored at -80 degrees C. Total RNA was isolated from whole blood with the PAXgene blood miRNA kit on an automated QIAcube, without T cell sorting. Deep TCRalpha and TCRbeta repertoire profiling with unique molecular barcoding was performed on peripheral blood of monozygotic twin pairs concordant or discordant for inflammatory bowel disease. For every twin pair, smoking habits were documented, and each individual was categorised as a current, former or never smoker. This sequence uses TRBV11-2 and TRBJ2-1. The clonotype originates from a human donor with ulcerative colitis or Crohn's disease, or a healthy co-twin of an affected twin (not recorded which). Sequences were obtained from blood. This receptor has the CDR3 CASSPSAGRYNEQFF.